This paragraph covers one T cell receptor beta chain sequence. These data belong to a study of blood T cell repertoires in COVID-19. Study at large: The United States, Italy and Spain provided the acute and convalescent COVID-19 samples. PBMCs, B-cell-depleted T cells, or T cells were the source of the cDNA or gDNA that made up the material.

Sequencing was performed with immunoSEQ multiplex PCR; in TCRdb, only in-frame clones are kept and a portion is missing. The sample has around 500,000 clones; around 87% are singletons. The specimen sequenced was PBMCs or T cells enriched from blood (not recorded which). This sequence originates from a woman in her forties who had recovered from COVID-19.

The chain's CDR3 is CASKSRVGYVNTEAFF. CDR3 sequence (DNA): TGTGCCAGTAAGAGCAGGGTAGGCTACGTGAACACTGAAGCTTTCTTT. The chain couples TRBV19 to TRBJ1-1; tentatively, D is TRBD1 (5 bases). CDR1 is LNHDA and CDR2 is SQIVND in the germline V gene (reference sequence). The V and J ends lost 7 bases and 0 bases respectively, with 18 bases between them. The CDR3 spans 16 residues.